The present entry profiles one TCR beta chain with its context. As yet, its antigen is unknown. In making TCR cDNA, 5'RACE template switching added a universal primer site and UMIs to it. TCRdb passed the 5' RACE reads through MiXCR, listing each CDR3 protein once. The sample records fewer than 450,000 distinct CDR3 sequences, 9.5% to 13% being singletons. This sample is drawn from a study of T cells after yellow fever vaccination. Background on the study: Fractions of low cell number were prepared using SMART-Seq v4 Ultra Low Input. Findings and caveats of the study: Reappearance after the booster was observed for most primary-vaccination clones (roughly 95% CD4, over 75% CD8). Overlap between CD4 and CD8 compartments was detected for a small share of clonotypes.

This specimen consisted of PBMCs, obtained on the day of the first yellow fever vaccination. The sequence was obtained from a man between 18 and 35 years old who received the YFV17D yellow fever vaccine.

The CDR3 region has the DNA TGTGCCAGCAGTGAATCTGCAGGGGGGACAGATACGCAGTATTTT. This codes for CASSESAGGTDTQYF. The V and J genes are TRBV25-1 and TRBJ2-3, with D perhaps matching TRBD1 (7 bases). The CDR3 contains 15 residues. Trimming took off 1 base at V and 3 bases at J, with 11 bases between the two ends. Germline lookup yields CDR1 MGHDK and CDR2 SYGVNS. Full variable domain (outside the CDR3, taken from reference TRBV25-1 and TRBJ2-3): EADIYQTPRYLVIGTGKKITLECSQTMGHDKMYWYQQDPGMELHLIHYSYGVNSTEKGDLSSESTVSRIRTEHFPLTLESARPSHTSQYLCASSESAGGTDTQYFGPGTRLTVL.